This record concerns one TCR beta chain sequence. TCRdb's copy holds only in-frame clones and misses some; the assay was immunoSEQ multiplex PCR. The sample has roughly 130,000 clones, about 87% seen once; the top ten hold 10% to 13%. The sample comes from a study of blood T cell repertoires in COVID-19. On the study more broadly: Nucleic acid was either cDNA or gDNA, and it came from T cells, B-cell-depleted T cells, or PBMCs.

This sequence was found in a man between 60 and 75 years old with active or convalescent COVID-19. Sequencing was carried out using peripheral blood.

CDR3 nucleotides: TGTGCCAGCATCCTAACAGGGAACTCCTACGAGCAGTACTTC. It yields the protein CASILTGNSYEQYF. The chain joins TRBV7-9 to TRBJ2-7, with D perhaps TRBD1 (6 bases). Trimming stripped 7 bases from V and 0 bases from J, with 13 bases between. The CDR3 totals 14 residues. CDR1 is SEHNR and CDR2 is FQNEAQ in the germline V gene (reference sequence). Supplemented by reference TRBV7-9 and TRBJ2-7, the full variable domain reads DTGVSQNPRHKITKRGQNVTFRCDPISEHNRLYWYRQTLGQGPEFLTYFQNEAQLEKSRLLSDRFSAERPKGSFSTLEIQRTEQGDSAMYLCASILTGNSYEQYFGPGTRLTVT.